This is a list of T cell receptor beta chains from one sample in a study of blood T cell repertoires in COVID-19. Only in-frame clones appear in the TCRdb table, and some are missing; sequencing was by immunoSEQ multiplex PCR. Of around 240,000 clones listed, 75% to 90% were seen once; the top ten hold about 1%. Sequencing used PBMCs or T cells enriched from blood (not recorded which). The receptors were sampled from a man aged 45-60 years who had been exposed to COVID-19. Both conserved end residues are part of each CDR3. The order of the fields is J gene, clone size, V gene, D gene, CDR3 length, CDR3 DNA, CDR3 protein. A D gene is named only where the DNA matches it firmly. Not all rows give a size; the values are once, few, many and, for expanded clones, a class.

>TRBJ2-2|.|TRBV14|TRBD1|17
TGTGCCAGCAGCCAGGTGGGACAGGGGAGGAACACCGGGGAGCTGTTTTTT
CASSQVGQGRNTGELFF
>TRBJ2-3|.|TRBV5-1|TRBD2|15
TGCGCCAGCAGCTACACCTCCGGGGGGACTAATACGCAGTATTTT
CASSYTSGGTNTQYF
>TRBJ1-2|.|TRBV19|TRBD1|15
TGTGCCAGTAGAGAAACAGGGGAATGGAACTATGGCTACACCTTC
CASRETGEWNYGYTF
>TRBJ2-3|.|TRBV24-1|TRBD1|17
TGTGCCACCAGTGATTATATAAGGACAGGGGGTGCAGATACGCAGTATTTT
CATSDYIRTGGADTQYF
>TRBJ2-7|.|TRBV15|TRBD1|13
TGTGCCACCAGCAGGGACAGGGGGTACGAGCAGTACTTC
CATSRDRGYEQYF
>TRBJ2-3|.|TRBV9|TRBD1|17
TGTGCCAGCAGCGTACCACCCGGGACAGGGGACACAGATACGCAGTATTTT
CASSVPPGTGDTDTQYF
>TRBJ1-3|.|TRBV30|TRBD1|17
TGTGCCTGGAGTCCCCTGACAGGGTATTTGACTGGAAACACCATATATTTT
CAWSPLTGYLTGNTIYF
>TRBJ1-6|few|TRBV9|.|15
TGTGCCAGCAGCGTAGCAGGTCACGATAATTCACCCCTCCACTTT
CASSVAGHDNSPLHF
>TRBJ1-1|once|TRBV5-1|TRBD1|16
TGCGCCAGCAGCTTGTTGGGACAGGGGGCCGGCACTGAAGCTTTCTTT
CASSLLGQGAGTEAFF
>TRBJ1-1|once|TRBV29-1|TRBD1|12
TGCAGCGTTGACAGGGGGAGCACTGAAGCTTTCTTT
CSVDRGSTEAFF